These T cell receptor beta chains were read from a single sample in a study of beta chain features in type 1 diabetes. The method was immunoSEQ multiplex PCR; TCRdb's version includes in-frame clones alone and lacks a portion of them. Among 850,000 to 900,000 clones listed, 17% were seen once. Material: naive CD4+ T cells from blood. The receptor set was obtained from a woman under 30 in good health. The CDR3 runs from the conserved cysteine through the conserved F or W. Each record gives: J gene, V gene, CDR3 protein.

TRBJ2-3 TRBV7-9 CASSRAGAGVADTQYF
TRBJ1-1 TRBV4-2 CASSRNGQTGGYEAFF
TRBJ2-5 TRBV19 CASSPGWTFQETQYF
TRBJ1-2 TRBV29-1 CSATGGVPYGYTF
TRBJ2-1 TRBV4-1 CASSSRELYEQFF
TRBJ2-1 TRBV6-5 CASSPRGPQYNEQFF
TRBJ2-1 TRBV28 CASSPRTGGPYNEQFF
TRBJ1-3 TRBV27 CASSMRMSSGNTIYF
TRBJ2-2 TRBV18 CASSTGQIYTGELFF
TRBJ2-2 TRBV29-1 CSVDALSTGELFF
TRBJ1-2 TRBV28 CASSLYGAPGQRNYGYTF
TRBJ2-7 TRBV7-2 CASSRGTAYSYEQYF
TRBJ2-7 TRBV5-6 CASSLLTGAYEQYF
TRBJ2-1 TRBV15 CATSRDRRAGDYNEQFF
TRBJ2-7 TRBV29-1 CSVGEMKYEQYF
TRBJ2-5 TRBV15 CATSRDFGEQETQYF
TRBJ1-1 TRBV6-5 CASKAATEAFF
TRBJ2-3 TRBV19 CASSIESGNTQYF
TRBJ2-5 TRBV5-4 CASSLRRTSVQETQYF
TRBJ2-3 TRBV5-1 CASSLRTSGNGNTQYF
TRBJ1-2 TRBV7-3 CASSLIGGYGYTF
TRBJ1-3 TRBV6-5 CASSRQVSGNTIYF
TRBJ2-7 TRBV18 CASSNLASGGSSYEQYF
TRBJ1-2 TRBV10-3 CAIALTGDEDGYTF
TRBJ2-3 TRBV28 CASSRDRGGLSGTDTQYF
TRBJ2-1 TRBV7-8 CASSQLAGAYNEQFF
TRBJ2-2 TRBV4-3 CASSQRQGSGELFF
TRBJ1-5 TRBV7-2 CASSSQGEQPQHF
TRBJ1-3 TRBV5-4 CASSRGTGSFGNTIYF
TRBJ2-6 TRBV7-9 CASMEGSLSRGANVLTF
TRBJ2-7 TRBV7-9 CASSLRGPRGDEQYF
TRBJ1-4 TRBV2 CASSGGEGLKLEKLFF
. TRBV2 CASSETALSYEQYF
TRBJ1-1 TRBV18 CASSPQSKNTEAFF
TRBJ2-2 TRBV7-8 CASAELGSNTGELFF
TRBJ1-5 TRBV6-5 CASSSDSPNQPQHF
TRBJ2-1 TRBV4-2 CASSQEGLTDYNEQFF
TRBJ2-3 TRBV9 CASSGGLAGVQGGDTQYF
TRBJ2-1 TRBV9 CASSVVPSGSYNEQFF
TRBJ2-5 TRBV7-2 CASSLSAEETQYF
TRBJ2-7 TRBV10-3 CAITMVAGGEQYF
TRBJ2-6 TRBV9 CASRPGIAGANVLTF
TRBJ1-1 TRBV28 CASSLRGEAFF
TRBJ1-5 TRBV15 CATSGKSGTGNQPQHF
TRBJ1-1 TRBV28 CASSSGIEAFF
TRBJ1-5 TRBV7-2 CASSPRVGSNQPQHF